Reported below is one T cell receptor (beta chain). The antigen is undetermined. The data derive from a study of siplizumab effects on memory and regulatory T cells. Study-wide points: Poor capture below about 10^-5 frequency left most alloreactive clones unmapped to unstimulated subsets.

The method was immunoSEQ multiplex PCR; TCRdb's version includes in-frame clones alone and lacks a portion of them. The table records about 70,000 clones, 80% to 90% of them present only once. V was clipped by 6 bases and J by 3 bases, with 15 bases between them. Germline values: CDR1 MNHEY, CDR2 SVGAGI. This CDR3 spans 14 amino acids. Sequencing was carried out using Tregs sorted from blood. This TCR was recovered from a human donor in good health. This chain joins TRBV6-5 and TRBJ2-7; D possibly matches TRBD1 or TRBD2 (6 bases each). The CDR3 sequence is CASSSWGAHYEQYF. CDR3 nucleotides: TGTGCCAGCAGCTCCTGGGGGGCTCACTACGAGCAGTACTTC.